This TCR beta chain was documented in a study of blood T cell repertoires in COVID-19. Across the study: In Cohort 3, a recovered donor had either two negative PCRs, clearance, or symptom resolution. The United States, Italy and Spain provided the acute and convalescent COVID-19 samples.

Germline CDR1 reads LGHNT; CDR2 reads FRNRAP. V lost 3 bases, J lost 2 bases, and 8 bases lay in between. This CDR3 spans 13 amino acids. Methods used by the authors: For nucleated cells, counts were estimated from reference gene primer amplification. Here immunoSEQ multiplex PCR was the method, and the copy in TCRdb shows in-frame clones only, minus some. V and J calls and clone size come straight from that table; D and trimming were deduced from the DNA. The sample consists of some 180,000 clones, more than 85% of them appearing once. Study members were between about 18 and 100 years old and lived in 20 to 25 US regions.

Sequencing was carried out using PBMCs or T cells enriched from blood (not recorded which). The gene calls are TRBV12-5 and TRBJ2-7; D is uncertain. This TCR was recovered from a woman aged 35 to 49 in a cohort exposed to, infected with or recovered from COVID-19 (not recorded which). The CDR3 reads CASGFGLTYEQYF. CDR3 in DNA: TGTGCTAGTGGTTTTGGCCTCACCTACGAGCAGTACTTC.